This entry features one T cell receptor beta chain sequence. The antigen is not known. The data were taken from a study of T cell repertoires in cytomegalovirus infection. On the study more broadly: Matching HLA type and CMV infection were both indicated by public TCR beta signatures.

TCRdb reprocessed the reads with MiXCR, giving one entry per CDR3 protein. The sample comprises about half a million distinct CDR3 sequences, 33% of which are singletons, and roughly a sixth rests with the top ten. Study-wide results and caveats: CMV-specific HLA-C-restricted TCR beta clonotypes dominated the ex vivo response.

CDR1 and CDR2 from the germline V gene are SQVTM and ANQGSEA. The germline V and J ends were trimmed by 5 bases and 1 base, with 11 bases remaining between them. The CDR3 is made up of 13 amino acids. The sample consisted of cultured PBMCs, taken from culture after CMV antigen stimulation. This chain connects TRBV29-1 to TRBJ1-1, with a tentative D call TRBD1 (6 bases). The clonotype comes from a human donor in good health (CMV status not recorded). Some clones in this sample may be carry-over from other donors' samples. CDR3 region: CSVHGQTNTEAFF. CDR3 coding DNA: TGCAGCGTTCATGGACAGACGAACACTGAAGCTTTCTTT.